These 26 T cell receptor beta chains were sequenced from one sample in a study of T-cell memory formation after mild COVID-19. TCRdb re-called the 5' RACE reads with MiXCR, one entry per CDR3 protein. The sample consists of under 300,000 distinct CDR3 sequences, less than 9.5% of them appearing once. Sequencing was carried out using PBMCs or a T cell subset sorted from them (not recorded which). These receptors were collected from a man aged 18 to 30 who had mild COVID-19 (a few samples of this study predate the infection). Cell type and time point are not known.

This clonotype was recorded at least ten times. The chain has TRBV29-1 and TRBJ2-2; D gene unclear. The CDR3 extends over 12 amino acids. V lost 4 bases and J 3 bases, leaving 6 bases between the germline ends. The germline V gene encodes CDR1 SQVTM and CDR2 ANQGSEA. CDR3 nucleotide sequence: TGCAGCGTTGTATCCGACACCGGGGAGCTGTTTTTT. Translated: CSVVSDTGELFF.

This clonotype turned up a few times. This sequence joins TRBV6-5 and TRBJ2-1, with TRBD2 matching over 9 bases. The V gene's germline CDR1 is MNHEY and CDR2 SVGAGI. Trimming took 5 bases from V and 3 from J; bases not matched to a gene: 8. CDR3 length: 16 residues. The CDR3 loop is CASSEQRGAYYNEQFF. The CDR3 DNA sequence: TGTGCCAGCAGTGAACAGCGGGGGGCCTACTACAATGAGCAGTTCTTC.

This clonotype was counted only a few times. The genes are TRBV7-2 and TRBJ2-3; 8 bases align to TRBD1. The J segment lost 2 bases and the V segment lost 3 bases, leaving 4 bases of the junction unmatched. The germline V gene has CDR1 SGHTA and CDR2 FQGNSA. The CDR3 consists of 15 residues. The CDR3 here is CASSLTGAATDTQYF. The CDR3 region has the DNA TGTGCCAGCAGCTTGACAGGGGCCGCCACAGATACGCAGTATTTT.

This sequence joins TRBV12-3 or TRBV12-4 and TRBJ2-5; D is unresolved. The CDR3 is made up of 14 amino acids. Trimming took off 5 bases at V and 5 bases at J, with 15 bases between the two ends. The CDR3 is CASSPRIVRETQYF. In DNA, the CDR3 is TGTGCCAGCAGTCCCAGAATCGTCCGTGAGACCCAGTACTTC.

There are a few counts of this clonotype. CDR3 sequence (DNA): TGCAGTGTAACCGGGACACCGAGGGGCACTGAAGCTTTCTTT. This sequence encodes CSVTGTPRGTEAFF. V and J are TRBV20-1 and TRBJ1-1; tentatively, D is TRBD1 (6 bases). Germline V gives CDR1 DFQATT, CDR2 SNEGSKA (reference sequence). The germline V and J ends were trimmed by 7 bases and 4 bases, with 19 bases remaining between them. The CDR3 is 14 amino acids.

This clonotype was seen at least ten times. V is TRBV7-6 and J is TRBJ1-1; D not certain. V dropped 4 bases and J dropped 11 bases, with 20 bases sitting between them. Germline lookup yields CDR1 SGHVS and CDR2 FNYEAQ. The CDR3 extends over 14 amino acids. CDR3: CASSSTVPPYWAFF. CDR3 sequence (DNA): TGTGCCAGCAGCTCAACCGTCCCTCCTTATTGGGCTTTCTTT.

The table lists this clonotype with a few counts. The chain joins TRBV12-3 or TRBV12-4 to TRBJ1-2; D unresolved. The V gene lost 3 bases and the J gene lost 2 bases, with 13 bases spanning the gap. The length of the CDR3 is 15 residues. CDR3 nucleotides: TGTGCCAGCAGTTTTGGGGAGCAAAGCAACTATGGCTACACCTTC. It codes for CASSFGEQSNYGYTF.

The chain combines TRBV7-8 with TRBJ1-5, with TRBD1 matching over 7 bases. Germline CDR1 is SGHVS and CDR2 is FQNEAQ. The CDR3 is made up of 15 amino acids. J lost 6 bases, V lost 3 bases, and 8 bases had no gene match. CDR3 DNA: TGTGCCAGCAGCTTTAAGGGGGCGCTTGGTCAGCCCCAGCATTTT. Protein: CASSFKGALGQPQHF.

There are a few counts of this clonotype. The V and J genes are TRBV6-1 and TRBJ1-4; 8 bases map to TRBD1. CDR3 length equals 20 residues. The V segment lost 8 bases and the J segment 0 bases; nucleotides outside the gene matches: 20. Germline V CDR1 and CDR2: MNHNS, SASEGT. The CDR3 DNA is TGTGCCAGCGGGGCAAGTCGGACAGGGCGTTTGGGTGCAACTAATGAAAAACTGTTTTTT. Translating it yields CASGASRTGRLGATNEKLFF.

This chain uses TRBV11-1 with TRBJ2-1; 8 positions match TRBD1. V shed 3 bases, J shed 8 bases, and the junction held 9 bases outside the gene matches. Germline V CDR1 and CDR2: SGHAT, FQDESV (reference sequence). The CDR3 spans 15 residues. CDR3 nucleotides: TGTGCCAGCAGCTTCGGCAGGGGGCTGGTCGATGAGCAGTTCTTC. Translated, it gives CASSFGRGLVDEQFF.

In its sample, this clonotype was seen a few times. This sequence joins TRBV12-3 or TRBV12-4 and TRBJ2-3, with a tentative D call TRBD2 (5 bases). Between the trimmed V and J ends, which lost 5 bases and 4 bases, there was a span of 7 bases. The length of the CDR3 is 12 residues. CDR3 protein: CASSGGADTQYF. CDR3 in DNA: TGTGCCAGCAGTGGAGGCGCAGATACGCAGTATTTT.

A few counts support this clonotype. The CDR3 coding sequence is TGTGCCAGCAGTGAAGGAGGGCGAGGGCGAGCTTTCTTT. Translated: CASSEGGRGRAFF. This sequence joins TRBV25-1 and TRBJ1-1, with no clear D. The CDR3 consists of 13 residues. The germline gives CDR1 MGHDK, CDR2 SYGVNS. V was cut by 2 bases and J by 10 bases, with 14 bases left in between.

The chain combines TRBV7-6 with TRBJ2-3; 8 bases map to TRBD2. The CDR3 runs 16 residues. Trimming cost V 0 bases and J 1 base; bases outside gene matches: 3. Germline CDR1 SGHVS, CDR2 FNYEAQ. CDR3 DNA: TGTGCCAGCAGCTTAGCAGCGACTAGCGGCACAGATACGCAGTATTTT. Translating it yields CASSLAATSGTDTQYF.

The V gene is TRBV7-8, the J gene TRBJ1-6; D possibly corresponds to TRBD1 (6 bases). This CDR3 region has 15 residues. CDR1 is SGHVS, CDR2 FQNEAQ, per germline. V lost 5 bases and J lost 6, with 14 bases in between. The CDR3 nucleotides are TGTGCCAGCAGCCCCGAGGGGGGCCCTAATTCACCCCTCCACTTT. It encodes CASSPEGGPNSPLHF.

CDR3 protein: CSVSRTAMNTEAFF. The CDR3 nucleotides are TGCAGCGTTTCCCGGACAGCTATGAACACTGAAGCTTTCTTT. The chain has TRBV29-1 and TRBJ1-1, with D possibly being TRBD1 (6 bases). The V and J ends lost 5 bases and 0 bases respectively, with 13 bases between them. In germline, CDR1 is SQVTM, CDR2 ANQGSEA. The CDR3 is 14 amino acids.

The sample holds a few counts of this clonotype. The chain is built from TRBV20-1 and TRBJ2-5; 7 nucleotides align to TRBD1. CDR3 length equals 14 residues. V was pared by 5 bases and J by 2 bases, with 8 bases of the junction left unmatched. The germline V gene encodes CDR1 DFQATT and CDR2 SNEGSKA (reference sequence). CDR3 in DNA: TGCAGTGCTCCCACAGGGGTCACACAAGAGACCCAGTACTTC. Its protein is CSAPTGVTQETQYF.

The J gene is TRBJ1-3, the V gene TRBV15; D is uncertain. Germline CDR1 and CDR2: LNHNV and YYDKDF (reference sequence). This CDR3 spans 15 amino acids. Trimming cost V 5 bases and J 0 bases, with 11 bases left between them. The CDR3 DNA follows: TGTGCCACCAGCCAGTACCCGAGCTCTGGAAACACCATATATTTT. Protein product: CATSQYPSSGNTIYF. The full variable domain, rest sourced from reference TRBV15 and TRBJ1-3, is DAMVIQNPRYQVTQFGKPVTLSCSQTLNHNVMYWYQQKSSQAPKLLFHYYDKDFNNEADTPDNFQSRRPNTSFCFLDIRSPGLGDTAMYLCATSQYPSSGNTIYFGEGSWLTVV.

The gene calls are TRBV29-1 and TRBJ1-1, with D maybe TRBD1 (6 bases). CDR3 size: 14 residues. The germline V and J ends were trimmed by 3 bases and 11 bases, with 22 bases remaining between them. Germline V lookup: CDR1 SQVTM, CDR2 ANQGSEA. The CDR3 here is CSVDPGARFSRAFF. DNA for the CDR3: TGCAGCGTTGACCCGGGGGCGCGATTTAGTCGGGCTTTCTTT.

This clonotype occurred a few times. The chain recombines TRBV10-2 with TRBJ1-1; D unresolved. The germline V gene has CDR1 WSHSY and CDR2 SAAADI. Trimming took 0 bases from V and 10 from J, leaving 9 bases between them. This CDR3 has 12 amino acids. CDR3 sequence (DNA): TGCGCCAGCAGTGAGTCGACCCTATCAGCTTTCTTT. It yields the protein CASSESTLSAFF.

This chain links TRBV5-4 with TRBJ2-5; the D gene is possibly TRBD1 (6 bases). The germline CDR1 and CDR2 sequences are SGHNT and YYREEE (reference sequence). The CDR3 is 15 residues long. V lost 4 bases and J lost 2, with 15 bases in between. This CDR3 reads CASSPRTGYQETQYF. CDR3 in DNA: TGTGCCAGCAGCCCAAGAACAGGGTATCAAGAGACCCAGTACTTC.

The chain employs TRBV27 and TRBJ1-2; no clear D gene. V shed 8 bases and J shed 4 bases, with 14 bases lying between them. CDR1 is MNHEY, CDR2 SMNVEV, per germline (reference sequence). This CDR3 has 13 residues. The CDR3 is CASAISLLYGYTF. The CDR3 region has the DNA TGTGCCAGCGCCATTTCTTTACTCTATGGCTACACCTTC.

Regarding this clonotype: One end of the junction varies from germline; a read error may be responsible. The chain uses TRBV7-2 and TRBJ2-7; no clear D gene. This CDR3 spans 13 amino acids. Germline V gives CDR1 SGHTA, CDR2 FQGNSA. For the CDR3, the DNA is TGTGCCAGCAGCTTAGTGATTTCCTCCGAGCAGTACTTC. Its translation is CASSLVISSEQYF.

The gene calls are TRBV19 and TRBJ2-5; TRBD1 matches 7 bases. The V and J ends lost 7 bases and 4 bases, in that order; junction bases with no gene match: 0. Germline V gene lookup returns CDR1 LNHDA and CDR2 SQIVND (reference sequence). This CDR3 region has 11 residues. CDR3 residues: CASTGGETQYF. The DNA of the CDR3 is TGTGCCAGTACAGGGGGAGAGACCCAGTACTTC.

Only a few counts were recorded for this clonotype. The V gene is TRBV6-5, the J gene TRBJ2-2, with D perhaps TRBD1 (6 bases). The V gene's germline CDR1 is MNHEY and CDR2 SVGAGI. CDR3 length equals 15 residues. The germline V and J ends were trimmed by 3 bases and 9 bases, with 17 bases remaining between them. CDR3 DNA: TGTGCCAGCAGTTATTGGACAGCGCCTGTGAGGGAGCTGTTTTTT. Residues: CASSYWTAPVRELFF.

This clonotype was counted between two and nine times. The V call is TRBV7-2, the J call TRBJ2-7; D not resolved. CDR1 and CDR2 (germline): SGHTA, FQGNSA. This CDR3 contains 13 residues. V lost 0 bases to trimming and J lost 0 bases, with 3 bases between them. DNA for the CDR3: TGTGCCAGCAGCTTAGCGGTCTCCTACGAGCAGTACTTC. This translates into CASSLAVSYEQYF. Full variable domain (remainder filled in from reference TRBV7-2 and TRBJ2-7): GAGVSQSPSNKVTEKGKDVELRCDPISGHTALYWYRQSLGQGLEFLIYFQGNSAPDKSGLPSDRFSAERTGGSVSTLTIQRTQQEDSAVYLCASSLAVSYEQYFGPGTRLTVT.

The chain employs TRBV5-6 and TRBJ2-7, with D tentatively TRBD1 (5 bases). This CDR3 comprises 12 residues. CDR1 SGHDT and CDR2 YYEEEE come from the germline V gene. V was cut by 4 bases and J by 6 bases, with 11 bases left in between. CDR3 region: CASSLRQREQYV. For the CDR3, the DNA is TGTGCCAGCAGCCTGAGACAGCGCGAGCAGTACGTC.